The present entry profiles one T cell receptor (beta chain) with its context. This CDR3 spans 16 amino acids. The V and J ends lost 1 base and 3 bases, in that order; junction bases with no gene match: 4. Germline assignment: CDR1 LGHNA and CDR2 YNFKEQ. These data are taken from a study of blood T cell repertoires in COVID-19. TCRdb's copy holds only in-frame clones and misses some; the assay was immunoSEQ multiplex PCR. The sample consists of about 130,000 clones, approximately 77% of them appearing once. The TCR sequence derives from a man at least 80 years old with acute or convalescent COVID-19. Sequencing used peripheral blood. The chain joins TRBV4-2 to TRBJ2-2; 8 positions agree with TRBD2. The CDR3 DNA is TGTGCCAGCAGCCAAGGGGGCGGGGGGTACACCGGGGAGCTGTTTTTT. Its translation is CASSQGGGGYTGELFF.